These T cell receptor beta chains were read from a single sample in a study of prognosis after radiotherapy for stage I lung cancer. Each CDR3 protein gets one entry after TCRdb re-called the multiplex PCR reads with MiXCR. Here the sample spans 20,000 to 30,000 distinct CDR3 sequences, roughly 41% being singletons. The sequencing used PBMCs, collected before or after stereotactic body radiation therapy (not recorded which). The receptors were sampled from a donor over 45 with non-small cell lung cancer. CDR3s include the opening cysteine and the closing phenylalanine or tryptophan. The D gene is left open where the match is weak. The size of a clone is reported for some rows only, either as once, few or many, or as a class for expanded clones.

D gene	clone size	V gene	J gene	CDR3 DNA	CDR3 protein
-	many	TRBV13	TRBJ1-1	TGTGCCAGCAGCTCGGGCGGGGTGGGCTCTTACACTGAAGCTTTCTTT	CASSSGGVGSYTEAFF
-	many	TRBV6-5	TRBJ2-7	TGTGCCAGCAGTTACACTTCGACGTTGAGTGAGCAGTACTTC	CASSYTSTLSEQYF
-	many	TRBV5-4	TRBJ1-6	TGTGCCAGCAGCTTGGGAAAAGGGAACTCACCCCTCCACTTT	CASSLGKGNSPLHF
-	-	TRBV6-1	TRBJ2-1	TGTGCCAGCGGTAGAGGGACGGTCGTGGGTCGGGATGAGCAGTTCTTC	CASGRGTVVGRDEQFF
-	many	TRBV13	TRBJ2-5	TGTGCCAGCTCGGGGCTCTTAAAAGAGACCCAGTACTTC	CASSGLLKETQYF
TRBD1	medium-sized	TRBV5-1	TRBJ2-7	TGCGCCAGCAGCCAGGGACAGTCCTACGAGCAGTACTTC	CASSQGQSYEQYF
TRBD2	-	TRBV6-1	TRBJ2-5	TGTGCCAGCAGACACCAAGCGGGACACCAAGAGACCCAGTACTTC	CASRHQAGHQETQYF
TRBD1	many	TRBV20-1	TRBJ1-5	TGCAGTGCTAGAGATCGGGGGACAGGGGGTGAGCCCCAGCATTTT	CSARDRGTGGEPQHF
-	once	TRBV27	TRBJ2-5	TGTGCCAGCAGAAGGGGGAACCAAGAGACCCAGTACTTC	CASRRGNQETQYF
-	many	TRBV4-2	TRBJ2-2	TGTGCCAGCAGCCAAGGGGGCGGGGAGCTGTTTTTT	CASSQGGGELFF
-	-	TRBV6-1	TRBJ2-7	TGTGCCATTAGTACCCCAAGGTCCTTATACGAGCAGTACTTC	CAISTPRSLYEQYF
TRBD1	-	TRBV27	TRBJ1-2	TGTGCCAGCAGTTTATTTGGGACAGGGGGCGCGTTCTGTGGCTACACCTTC	CASSLFGTGGAFCGYTF
-	many	TRBV9	TRBJ1-3	TGTGCCAGCAGCCCCCGGCAGGGAAGAAACACCATATATTTT	CASSPRQGRNTIYF
TRBD1	-	TRBV20-1	TRBJ2-7	TGCAGTGCTAGAGGCCCCGTAACCCATACAGGGGCCCCGGGGAACTACGAGCAGTACTTC	CSARGPVTHTGAPGNYEQYF
TRBD1	many	TRBV20-1	TRBJ2-1	TGCAGTGCTAGAGATGCCGGTTACAGGGGCAATGAGCAGTTCTTC	CSARDAGYRGNEQFF
-	many	TRBV6-1	TRBJ2-7	TGTGCCAGCAGATCCAGGCGAAATGGCTACGAGCAGTACTTC	CASRSRRNGYEQYF
-	many	TRBV7-8	TRBJ2-3	TGTGCCAGCAGCTTAGATAGTGACTCCAGGGGAGATACGCAGTATTTT	CASSLDSDSRGDTQYF